Listed below are T cell receptor beta chains from one sample, sequenced in a study of PD-1 blockade in mismatch repair-deficient tumors. Clones were sequenced by immunoSEQ multiplex PCR, and TCRdb holds only the in-frame ones, with some missing. The sample includes tens of thousands of clones, more than 70% seen only once; the top ten take approximately 15%. Here the sequenced sample was peripheral blood, taken 52 weeks after starting pembrolizumab. These receptors all come from an adult with mismatch repair-deficient cancer. Both conserved end residues are part of each CDR3. D genes are given only for firm matches. Clone size is given for some rows only: seen once, a few or many times, or a class if the clone is expanded.

TRBV10-3	TRBJ2-1	-	once	CAMRRGDQVTGLDEQFF	TGTGCCATGCGGAGGGGGGATCAAGTAACGGGATTAGATGAGCAGTTCTTC
TRBV11-1	TRBJ2-4	TRBD1	-	CASSLGQGPNIQYF	TGTGCCAGCAGCCTGGGACAGGGACCAAACATTCAGTACTTC
TRBV11-2	TRBJ2-7	TRBD2	-	CASSLRTSGSYEQYF	TGTGCCAGCAGCCTCCGGACTAGCGGGAGCTACGAGCAGTACTTC
TRBV11-2	TRBJ2-7	-	-	CASSLQGLDYEQYF	TGTGCCAGCAGCTTACAGGGATTAGACTACGAGCAGTACTTC
TRBV9	TRBJ2-1	-	once	CASSPTGRGYNEQFF	TGTGCCAGCAGCCCGACGGGGAGAGGCTACAATGAGCAGTTCTTC
TRBV7-2	TRBJ1-2	TRBD1	-	CASSPGTAINYGYTF	TGTGCCAGCAGCCCGGGGACAGCCATTAACTATGGCTACACCTTC
TRBV29-1	TRBJ2-7	-	-	CSVVGKGYEQYF	TGCAGCGTTGTGGGCAAGGGATACGAGCAGTACTTC
TRBV28	TRBJ2-5	-	-	CASSPMGPQETQYF	TGTGCCAGCAGCCCGATGGGGCCGCAAGAGACCCAGTACTTC
TRBV11-2	TRBJ2-7	-	-	CASSSGRGGDEQYF	TGTGCCAGCAGCTCGGGCAGGGGGGGGGACGAGCAGTACTTC
TRBV6-5	TRBJ2-1	-	-	CASSKGTNEQFF	TGTGCCAGCAGTAAGGGGACCAATGAGCAGTTCTTC
TRBV7-8	TRBJ2-1	TRBD1	once	CASSTEDRSGNEQFF	TGTGCCAGCAGCACCGAGGACAGGTCTGGCAATGAGCAGTTCTTC
TRBV5-4	TRBJ2-2	-	-	CASSSGVPNTGELFF	TGTGCCAGCAGCTCAGGGGTACCGAACACCGGGGAGCTGTTTTTT
TRBV7-9	TRBJ2-7	TRBD2	-	CASSNQGLAGARYEQYF	TGTGCCAGCAGCAATCAGGGACTAGCGGGAGCAAGGTACGAGCAGTACTTC
TRBV4-1	TRBJ2-7	TRBD1	-	CASSQGVGTGVWAYEQYF	TGCGCCAGCAGCCAAGGGGTAGGGACAGGGGTTTGGGCCTACGAGCAGTACTTC
TRBV4-3	TRBJ2-2	-	-	CASSRHTGELFF	TGCGCCAGCAGCCGCCACACCGGGGAGCTGTTTTTT
TRBV4-3	TRBJ2-7	TRBD1	-	CASSQEPLVGQTQLSRQYF	TGCGCCAGCAGCCAAGAACCTCTTGTGGGACAGACACAACTCTCGCGCCAGTACTTC